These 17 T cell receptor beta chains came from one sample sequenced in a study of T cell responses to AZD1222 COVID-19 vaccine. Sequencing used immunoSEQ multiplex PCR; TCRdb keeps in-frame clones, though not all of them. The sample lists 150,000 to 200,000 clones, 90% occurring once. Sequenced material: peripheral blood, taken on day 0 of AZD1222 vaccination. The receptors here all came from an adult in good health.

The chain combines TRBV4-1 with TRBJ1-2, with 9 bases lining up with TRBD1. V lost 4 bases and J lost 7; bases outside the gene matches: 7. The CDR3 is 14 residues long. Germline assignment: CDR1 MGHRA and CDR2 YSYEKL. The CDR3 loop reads CASSPRTGVVGYTF. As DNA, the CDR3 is TGCGCCAGCAGCCCCCGGACAGGGGTGGTTGGCTACACCTTC.

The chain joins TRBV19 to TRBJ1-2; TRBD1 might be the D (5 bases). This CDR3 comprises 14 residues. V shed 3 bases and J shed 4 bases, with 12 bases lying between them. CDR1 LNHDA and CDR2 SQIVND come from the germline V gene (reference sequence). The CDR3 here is CASSMLQGLYGYTF. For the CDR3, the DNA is TGTGCCAGTAGTATGTTGCAGGGACTCTATGGCTACACCTTC.

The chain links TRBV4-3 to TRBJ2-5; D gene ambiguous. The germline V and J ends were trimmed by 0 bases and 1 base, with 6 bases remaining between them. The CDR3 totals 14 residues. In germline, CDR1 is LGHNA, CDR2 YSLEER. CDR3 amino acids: CASSQDRAQETQYF. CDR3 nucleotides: TGCGCCAGCAGCCAAGATCGTGCCCAAGAGACCCAGTACTTC.

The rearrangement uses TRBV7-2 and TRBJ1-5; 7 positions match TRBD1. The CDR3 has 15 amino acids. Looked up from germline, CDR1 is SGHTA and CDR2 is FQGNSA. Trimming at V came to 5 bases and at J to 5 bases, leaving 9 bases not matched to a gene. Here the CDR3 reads CASSATFRGDQPQHF. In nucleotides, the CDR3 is TGTGCCAGCAGCGCAACGTTCAGGGGGGATCAGCCCCAGCATTTT. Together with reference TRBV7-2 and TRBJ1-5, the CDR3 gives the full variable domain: GAGVSQSPSNKVTEKGKDVELRCDPISGHTALYWYRQSLGQGLEFLIYFQGNSAPDKSGLPSDRFSAERTGGSVSTLTIQRTQQEDSAVYLCASSATFRGDQPQHFGDGTRLSIL.

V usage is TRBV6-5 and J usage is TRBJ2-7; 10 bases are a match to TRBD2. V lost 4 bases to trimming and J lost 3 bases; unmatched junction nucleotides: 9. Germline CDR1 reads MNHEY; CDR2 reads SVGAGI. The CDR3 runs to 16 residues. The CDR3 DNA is TGTGCCAGCAGTTCCCTTACTAGCGGGGCCGACTACGAGCAGTACTTC. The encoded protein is CASSSLTSGADYEQYF.

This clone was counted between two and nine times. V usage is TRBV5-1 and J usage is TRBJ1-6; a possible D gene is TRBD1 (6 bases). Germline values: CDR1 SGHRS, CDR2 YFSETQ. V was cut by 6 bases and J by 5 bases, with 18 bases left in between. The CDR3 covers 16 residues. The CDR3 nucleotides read TGCGCCAGCAACCTGGACAGTTCTCCTGATAATTCACCCCTCCACTTT. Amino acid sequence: CASNLDSSPDNSPLHF.

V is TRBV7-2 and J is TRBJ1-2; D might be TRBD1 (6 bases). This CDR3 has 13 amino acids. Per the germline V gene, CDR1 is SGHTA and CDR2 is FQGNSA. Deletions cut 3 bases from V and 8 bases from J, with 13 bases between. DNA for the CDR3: TGTGCCAGCAGCTTTGAAGGGCAGGGGGGCTACACCTTC. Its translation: CASSFEGQGGYTF.

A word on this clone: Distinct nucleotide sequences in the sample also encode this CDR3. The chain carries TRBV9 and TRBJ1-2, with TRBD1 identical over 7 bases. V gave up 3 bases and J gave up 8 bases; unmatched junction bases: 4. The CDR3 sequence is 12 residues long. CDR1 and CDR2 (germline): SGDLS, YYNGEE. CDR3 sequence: CASSAQGSGYTF. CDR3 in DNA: TGTGCCAGCAGCGCACAGGGGAGCGGCTACACCTTC.

The CDR3 protein is CASSFKDEQYF. For the CDR3, the DNA is TGTGCCAGCAGTTTTAAAGACGAGCAGTACTTC. The V call is TRBV12-3 or TRBV12-4, the J call TRBJ2-7; D unresolved. The V and J ends lost 3 bases and 5 bases respectively, with 5 bases between them. The CDR3 is 11 residues long.

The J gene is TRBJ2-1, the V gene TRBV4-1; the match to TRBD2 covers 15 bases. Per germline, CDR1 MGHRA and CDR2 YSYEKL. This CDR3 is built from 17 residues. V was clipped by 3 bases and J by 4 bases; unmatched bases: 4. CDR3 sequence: CASSHPGTSGGYNEQFF. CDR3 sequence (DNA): TGCGCCAGCAGCCACCCCGGGACTAGCGGGGGGTACAATGAGCAGTTCTTC.

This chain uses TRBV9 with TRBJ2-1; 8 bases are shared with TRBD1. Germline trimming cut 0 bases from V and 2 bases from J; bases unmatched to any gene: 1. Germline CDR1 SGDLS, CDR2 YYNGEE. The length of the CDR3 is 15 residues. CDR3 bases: TGTGCCAGCAGCGTAGAACAGGGGGCCTACAATGAGCAGTTCTTC. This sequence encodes CASSVEQGAYNEQFF. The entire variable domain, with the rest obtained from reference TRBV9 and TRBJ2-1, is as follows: DSGVTQTPKHLITATGQRVTLRCSPRSGDLSVYWYQQSLDQGLQFLIQYYNGEERAKGNILERFSAQQFPDLHSELNLSSLELGDSALYFCASSVEQGAYNEQFFGPGTRLTVL.

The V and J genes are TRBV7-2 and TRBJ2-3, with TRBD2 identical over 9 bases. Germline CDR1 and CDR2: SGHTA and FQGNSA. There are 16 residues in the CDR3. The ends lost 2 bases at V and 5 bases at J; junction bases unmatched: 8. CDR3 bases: TGTGCCAGCAGCTTACCCGCGGGGGGGCCGATAGATACGCAGTATTTT. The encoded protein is CASSLPAGGPIDTQYF.

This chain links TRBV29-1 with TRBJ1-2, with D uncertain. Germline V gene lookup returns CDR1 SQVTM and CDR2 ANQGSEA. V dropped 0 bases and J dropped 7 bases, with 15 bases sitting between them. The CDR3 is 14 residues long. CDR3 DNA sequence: TGCAGCGTTGAAGATCGGAGGGCCCTGGGTGGCTACACCTTC. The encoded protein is CSVEDRRALGGYTF.

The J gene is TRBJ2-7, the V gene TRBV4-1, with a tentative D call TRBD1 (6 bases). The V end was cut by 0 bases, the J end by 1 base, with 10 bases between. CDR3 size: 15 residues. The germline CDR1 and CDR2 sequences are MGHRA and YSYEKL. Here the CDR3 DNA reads TGCGCCAGCAGCCAAGATATGACAGGATCCTACGAGCAGTACTTC. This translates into CASSQDMTGSYEQYF.

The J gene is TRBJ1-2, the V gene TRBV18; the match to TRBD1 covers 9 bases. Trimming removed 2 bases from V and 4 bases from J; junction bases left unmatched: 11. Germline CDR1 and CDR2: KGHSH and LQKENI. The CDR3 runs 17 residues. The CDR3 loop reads CASSPEGYTGQGYGYTF. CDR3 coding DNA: TGTGCCAGCTCACCAGAGGGGTACACGGGACAGGGCTATGGCTACACCTTC.

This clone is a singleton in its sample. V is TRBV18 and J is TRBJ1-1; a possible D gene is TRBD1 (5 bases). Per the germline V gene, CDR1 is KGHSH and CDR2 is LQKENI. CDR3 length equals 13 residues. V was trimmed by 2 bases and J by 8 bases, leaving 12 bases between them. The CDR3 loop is CASSPGGTPEAFF. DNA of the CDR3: TGTGCCAGCTCACCAGGAGGGACCCCCGAAGCTTTCTTT.

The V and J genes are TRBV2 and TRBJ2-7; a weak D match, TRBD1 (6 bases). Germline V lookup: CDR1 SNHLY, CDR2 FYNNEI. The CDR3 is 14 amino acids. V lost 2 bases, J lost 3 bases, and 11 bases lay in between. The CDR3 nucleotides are TGTGCCAGCAGTGAATATACAGGGAACTACGAGCAGTACTTC. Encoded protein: CASSEYTGNYEQYF.